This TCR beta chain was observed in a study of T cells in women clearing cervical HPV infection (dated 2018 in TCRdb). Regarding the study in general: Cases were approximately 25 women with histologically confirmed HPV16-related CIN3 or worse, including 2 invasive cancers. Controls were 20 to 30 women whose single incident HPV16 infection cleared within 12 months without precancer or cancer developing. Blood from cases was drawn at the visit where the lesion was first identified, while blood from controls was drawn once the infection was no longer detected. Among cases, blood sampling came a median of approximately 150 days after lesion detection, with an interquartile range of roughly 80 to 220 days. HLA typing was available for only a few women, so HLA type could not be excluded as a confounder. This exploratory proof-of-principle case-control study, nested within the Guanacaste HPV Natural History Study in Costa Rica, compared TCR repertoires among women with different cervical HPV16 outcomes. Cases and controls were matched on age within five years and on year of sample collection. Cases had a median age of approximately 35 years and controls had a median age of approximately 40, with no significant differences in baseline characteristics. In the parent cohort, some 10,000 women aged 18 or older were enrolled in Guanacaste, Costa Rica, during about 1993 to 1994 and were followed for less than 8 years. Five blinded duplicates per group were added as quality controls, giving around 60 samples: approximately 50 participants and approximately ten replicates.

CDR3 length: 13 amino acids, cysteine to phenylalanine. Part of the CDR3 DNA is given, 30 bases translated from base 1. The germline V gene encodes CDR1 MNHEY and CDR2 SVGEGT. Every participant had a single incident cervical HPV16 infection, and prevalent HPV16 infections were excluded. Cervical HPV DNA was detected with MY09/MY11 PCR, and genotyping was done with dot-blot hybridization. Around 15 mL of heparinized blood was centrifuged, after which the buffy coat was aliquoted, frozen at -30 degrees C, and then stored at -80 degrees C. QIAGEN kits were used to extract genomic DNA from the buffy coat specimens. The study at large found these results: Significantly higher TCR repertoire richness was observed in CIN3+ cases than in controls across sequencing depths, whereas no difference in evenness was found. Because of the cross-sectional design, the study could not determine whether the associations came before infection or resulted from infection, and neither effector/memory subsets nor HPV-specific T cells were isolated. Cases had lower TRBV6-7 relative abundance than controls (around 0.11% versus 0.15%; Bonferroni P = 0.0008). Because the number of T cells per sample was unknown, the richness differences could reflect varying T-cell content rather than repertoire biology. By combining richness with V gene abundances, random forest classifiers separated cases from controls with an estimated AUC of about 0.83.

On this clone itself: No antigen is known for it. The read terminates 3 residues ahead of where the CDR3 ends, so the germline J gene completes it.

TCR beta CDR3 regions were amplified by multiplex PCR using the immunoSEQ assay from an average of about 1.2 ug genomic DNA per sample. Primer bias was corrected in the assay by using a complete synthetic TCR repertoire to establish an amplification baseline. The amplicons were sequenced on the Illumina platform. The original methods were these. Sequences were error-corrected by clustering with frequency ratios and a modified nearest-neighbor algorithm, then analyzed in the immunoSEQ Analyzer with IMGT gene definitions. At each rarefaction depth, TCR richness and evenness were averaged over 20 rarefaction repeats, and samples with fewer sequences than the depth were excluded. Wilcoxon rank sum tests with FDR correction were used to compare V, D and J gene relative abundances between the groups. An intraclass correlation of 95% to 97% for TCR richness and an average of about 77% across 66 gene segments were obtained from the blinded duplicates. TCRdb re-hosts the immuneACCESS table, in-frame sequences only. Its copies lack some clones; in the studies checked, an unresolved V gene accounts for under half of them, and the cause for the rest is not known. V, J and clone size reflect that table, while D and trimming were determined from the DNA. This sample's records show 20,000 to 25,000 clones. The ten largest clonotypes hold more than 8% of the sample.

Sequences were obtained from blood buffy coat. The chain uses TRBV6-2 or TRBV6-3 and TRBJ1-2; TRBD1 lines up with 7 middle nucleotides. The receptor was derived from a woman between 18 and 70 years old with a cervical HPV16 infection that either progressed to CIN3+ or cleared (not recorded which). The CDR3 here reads CASSYSRGDGYTF. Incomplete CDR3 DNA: TGTGCCAGCAGTTACTCCAGGGGGGACGGC.